This TCR beta chain came from a study of T cells expressing NK-cell markers. Across the study: The study sequenced eight donors, seven HCMV-seropositive and one seronegative. Notes on the study in general: Four donors showed these clonotypes also leading the CD3+CD56-NKG2C+ fraction. Each of over 5 donors carried dominant NKG2C+ clonotypes accounting for roughly 1.0-7.5% of CD8+ T cells.

A word on this clonotype: The target antigen is unknown.

Germline CDR1 reads SGHTA; CDR2 reads FQGNSA. The CDR3 is 16 residues long. TCR beta libraries carry UMIs added by 5'RACE template switching. Using the 5' RACE reads, TCRdb records one entry per CDR3 protein without DNA. The specimen's table records 440,000 or so distinct CDR3 sequences. This receptor was identified in a woman between 18 and 69 years old in good health. V and J are TRBV7-2 and TRBJ2-7. The sequencing sample was made of blood T cells: a sorted CD56 or NKG2C T cell subset, CD4+ or CD8+ T cells, or bulk PBMC T cells (not recorded which). This chain's CDR3 is CASSLGGSGNPYEQYF.